This T cell receptor (beta chain) was sequenced in a study of human T cells and chemical hapten exposure (dated by TCRdb to 2020 to 2022). For context, the study as a whole: For sensitization, 2% DPC in acetone was applied to a 2 cm by 2 cm area of upper inner arm skin. Patients additionally received weekly therapeutic DPC doses to the scalp throughout the approximately 22-week study period. Patch testing was performed on the upper back with Finn chambers containing 0.01% DPC, and the patch tests were scored after 6 days according to International Contact Dermatitis Research Group standards. Alopecia areata with under or over 50% scalp involvement, alopecia totalis and alopecia universalis were represented in the patient cohort, which was mostly female. Libraries were pooled for sequencing, and per-sample TCR yields varied mainly because of small differences in library volumes within the pool. This study followed changes in the peripheral blood TCR repertoire in vivo during primary and secondary sensitization of alopecia patients to the hapten diphenylcyclopropenone (DPC). Blood samples were taken from patients before sensitization (week 0) and then at 2, 6 and about 24 weeks after DPC sensitization. About 30 alopecia patients provided blood for TCR sequencing at one to four time points (pre-sensitization, 2, 6 and 24 weeks).

In this sample, this clonotype turned up many times. Its antigen target is currently unknown. No base qualities exist here, and no much larger clone lies one base off it. The CDR3 sequence holds 16 residues, the cysteine and phenylalanine included. CDR3 DNA only is kept here, 48 bases in frame from base 1. Sequences SNHLY (CDR1) and FYNNEI (CDR2) are obtained from the germline V gene. Trimmed from V: 4 bases; trimmed from J: 4 bases; junction bases lacking a gene match: 11. The time point tag for this specimen amounts to: pre-sensitization, week 0. Explained via the paper, the treatment or condition label denotes: therapeutic diphenylcyclopropenone sensitization with weekly scalp DPC. At every patch-test visit, the blood draw took place before the patch test was put on. Patients were eligible if aged 18 to 70, diagnosed with alopecia and judged suitable for DPC therapy, and pregnant patients were excluded. Total RNA was extracted from unfractionated whole blood collected in Tempus Blood RNA tubes.

Library prep was done by RACE. The instrument given in TCRdb is NextSeq 500. During library preparation, unique molecular identifiers were attached to individual cDNA molecules so that TCRs could be counted quantitatively and reproducibly. From each blood RNA sample, both TCR alpha and TCR beta chains were sequenced. In the source study's methods: Samples had a median of roughly 91,000 TCRs, with a range from about 23,224 to 690,600. The Decombinator software suite was used to annotate the V, J and CDR3 of the TCR reads. For PS versus PT1 abundance plots, all samples were subsampled to the same number of TCRs (28,000). TCRs were defined as expanded if absent before sensitization and observed at least eight times at the 2-week time point. TCRdb reprocessed the public reads (quality trimming at Q25 with fastp, clone calling with MiXCR) and kept in-frame beta chains. Each entry is one CDR3 protein sequence, shown with its most common DNA and genes. V and J calls and clone size were set by TCRdb, not the authors. Counted in this sample were under 70,000 distinct CDR3 sequences; around 10% of them appeared once. Roughly 4% of the sample is taken by the ten largest.

What the authors observed across the whole study: Significantly more large CDR3 similarity clusters were formed by expanded TCRs than by pre-sensitization or healthy control sets, consistent with antigen-driven responses. Patch test score correlated positively with the number of PT1 expanded TCRs, reaching significance at thresholds 8, 16 and 32 but not at 4. Because all patients had alopecia, a presumed autoimmune disease, the immune response of the patients might differ from that of healthy individuals. After repeated subsampling, changes were observed in the strength of the expansion versus patch-test correlation and in the threshold at which the correlation became significant. DPC sensitization did not change the number of TCRs with a frequency above 1 in 1000, and there was no evidence of changes in global repertoire structure.

The receptor was isolated from a woman between 40 and 50 years old with alopecia areata. Some clones in this sample may be carry-over from other donors' samples. Recombination joined TRBV2 with TRBJ1-1; the junction holds 8 bases that match TRBD1. Here the sequenced sample was whole blood, taken in connection with sensitization to the hapten diphenylcyclopropenone (DPC). Here the CDR3 is given as CASSATGGQIGTEAFF. The DNA reads as follows: TGTGCCAGCAGTGCTACAGGGGGTCAAATTGGCACTGAAGCTTTCTTT.